The clone carrying this T cell receptor (beta chain) was detected a few times. Its specificity is not known. The length of the CDR3 is 16 residues. Germline V CDR1 and CDR2: SGDLS, YYNGEE. V dropped 0 bases and J dropped 7 bases, with 17 bases sitting between them. The data were obtained in a study of blood T cells in healthy people across ages. The authors drew 7.5 to 10 milliliters of peripheral blood from each donor. The total RNA that was extracted per sample amounted to at least 5.5 micrograms. Through a sample-barcoded 5' primer and a J-beta primer mix, a second PCR was run for roughly 7 to 12 cycles. TCRdb ran MiXCR on the 5' RACE reads and lists one entry per CDR3 protein. Of about 1.4 million distinct CDR3 sequences in the sample, around 55% were seen once. General study results and limits: In long-lived donors, naive CD4+ cell counts and diversity exceeded those of aged donors. Investigators treated diversity estimates from one million T cells as underestimates.

Sequences were obtained from blood. The clonotype originates from a man aged 18 to 29 in good health. The chain recombines TRBV9 with TRBJ2-1; tentatively, D is TRBD1 (6 bases). This CDR3 is CASSVGVRGEQNEQFF. CDR3 DNA: TGTGCCAGCAGCGTAGGGGTCAGGGGAGAGCAAAATGAGCAGTTCTTC.